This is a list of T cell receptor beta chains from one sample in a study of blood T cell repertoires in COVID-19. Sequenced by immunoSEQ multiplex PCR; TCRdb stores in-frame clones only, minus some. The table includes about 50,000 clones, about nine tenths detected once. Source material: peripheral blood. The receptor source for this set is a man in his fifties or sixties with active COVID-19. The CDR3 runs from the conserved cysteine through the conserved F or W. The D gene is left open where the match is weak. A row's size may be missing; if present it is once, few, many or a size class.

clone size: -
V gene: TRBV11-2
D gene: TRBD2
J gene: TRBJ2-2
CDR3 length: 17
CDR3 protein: CASSPKAGASYPGELFF
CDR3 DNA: TGTGCCAGCAGCCCTAAAGCGGGGGCCTCCTATCCCGGGGAGCTGTTTTTT

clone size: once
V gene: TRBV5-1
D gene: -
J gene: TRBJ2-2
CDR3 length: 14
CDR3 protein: CASSLPGLGGELFF
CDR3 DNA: TGCGCCAGCAGCTTACCCGGGTTGGGCGGGGAGCTGTTTTTT

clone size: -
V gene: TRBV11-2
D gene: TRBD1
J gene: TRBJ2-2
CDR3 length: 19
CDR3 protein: CASSFPLLTGARNTGELFF
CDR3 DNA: TGTGCCAGCAGCTTCCCTCTTCTCACAGGGGCACGGAACACCGGGGAGCTGTTTTTT

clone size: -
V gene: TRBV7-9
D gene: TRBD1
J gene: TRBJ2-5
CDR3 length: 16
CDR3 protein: CASTINPGQGMETQYF
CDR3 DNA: TGTGCCAGCACCATTAATCCGGGACAGGGAATGGAGACCCAGTACTTC

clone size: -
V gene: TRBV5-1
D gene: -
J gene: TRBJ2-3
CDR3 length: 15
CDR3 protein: CASILCRGMSDTQYF
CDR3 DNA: TGCGCCAGCATATTATGCAGGGGCATGTCGGATACGCAGTATTTT

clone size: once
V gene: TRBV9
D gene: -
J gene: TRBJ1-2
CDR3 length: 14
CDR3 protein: CASSAEGRIYGYTF
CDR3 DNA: TGTGCCAGCAGCGCGGAGGGACGGATTTATGGCTACACCTTC

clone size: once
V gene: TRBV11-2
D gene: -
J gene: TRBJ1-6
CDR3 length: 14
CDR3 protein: CASSLVQVNSPLHF
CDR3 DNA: TGTGCCAGCAGCTTGGTACAGGTCAATTCACCCCTCCACTTT

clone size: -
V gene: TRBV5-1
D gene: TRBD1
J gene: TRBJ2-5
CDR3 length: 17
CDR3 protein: CASSLAGTGRAYETQYF
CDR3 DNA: TGCGCCAGCAGCTTGGCCGGGACAGGGAGAGCTTACGAGACCCAGTACTTC

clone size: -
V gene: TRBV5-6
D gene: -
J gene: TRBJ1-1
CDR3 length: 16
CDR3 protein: CASSLMPRDSGTEAFF
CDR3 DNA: TGTGCCAGCAGCTTGATGCCCCGGGACTCAGGTACTGAAGCTTTCTTT

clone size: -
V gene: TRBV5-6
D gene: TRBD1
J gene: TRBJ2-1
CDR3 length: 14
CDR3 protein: CASSGMGTGNEQFF
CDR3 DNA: TGTGCCAGCAGCGGTATGGGGACAGGTAATGAGCAGTTCTTC

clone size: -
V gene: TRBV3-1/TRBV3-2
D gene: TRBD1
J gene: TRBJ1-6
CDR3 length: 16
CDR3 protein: CASSQEVRDRNSPLHF
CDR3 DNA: TGTGCCAGCAGCCAAGAGGTTAGGGACAGAAATTCACCCCTCCACTTT

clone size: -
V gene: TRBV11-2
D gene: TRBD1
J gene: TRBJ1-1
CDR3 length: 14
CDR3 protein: CASSSRTGVTEAFF
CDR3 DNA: TGTGCCAGCAGCTCAAGGACAGGGGTTACTGAAGCTTTCTTT

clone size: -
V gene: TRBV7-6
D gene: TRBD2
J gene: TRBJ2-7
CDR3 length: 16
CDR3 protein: CASSPALEREVGEQYF
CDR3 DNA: TGTGCCAGCAGCCCCGCGCTAGAGCGGGAGGTTGGCGAGCAGTACTTC

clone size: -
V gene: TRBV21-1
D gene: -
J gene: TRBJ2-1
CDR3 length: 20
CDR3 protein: CASSTRNPEPRLTFYNEQFF
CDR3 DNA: TGTGCCAGCAGCACTAGAAATCCCGAACCCCGGCTCACTTTCTACAATGAGCAGTTCTTC

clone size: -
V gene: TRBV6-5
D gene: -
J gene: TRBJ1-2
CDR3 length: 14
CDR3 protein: CASSFGQVNYGYTF
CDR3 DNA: TGTGCCAGCAGTTTTGGACAAGTGAACTATGGCTACACCTTC

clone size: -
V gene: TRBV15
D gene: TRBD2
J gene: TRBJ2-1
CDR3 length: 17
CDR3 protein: CATSGVSWTSGGNEQFF
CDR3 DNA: TGTGCCACCAGCGGGGTTTCTTGGACTAGCGGGGGCAATGAGCAGTTCTTC

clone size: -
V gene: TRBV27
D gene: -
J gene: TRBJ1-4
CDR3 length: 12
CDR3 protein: CASSLLDGGGHF
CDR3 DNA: TGTGCCAGCAGTTTATTGGATGGGGGCGGTCATTTT

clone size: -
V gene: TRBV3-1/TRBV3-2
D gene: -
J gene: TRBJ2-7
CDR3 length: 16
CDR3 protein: CASSRNRRGTEYEQYF
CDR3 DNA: TGTGCCAGCAGCCGGAATCGGAGGGGTACGGAGTACGAGCAGTACTTC

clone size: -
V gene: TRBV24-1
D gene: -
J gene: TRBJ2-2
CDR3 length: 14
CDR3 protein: CATRPSEATGELFF
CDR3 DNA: TGTGCCACCCGTCCTAGCGAGGCCACCGGGGAGCTGTTTTTT

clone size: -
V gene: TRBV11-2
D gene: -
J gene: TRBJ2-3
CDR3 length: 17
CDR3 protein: CASSLGVWLATTDTQYF
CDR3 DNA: TGTGCCAGCAGCTTAGGGGTGTGGTTAGCAACCACAGATACGCAGTATTTT

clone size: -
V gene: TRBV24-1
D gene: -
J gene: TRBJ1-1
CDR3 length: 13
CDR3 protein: CATSDYRSTEAFF
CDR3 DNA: TGTGCCACCAGTGATTACAGGTCTACTGAAGCTTTCTTT

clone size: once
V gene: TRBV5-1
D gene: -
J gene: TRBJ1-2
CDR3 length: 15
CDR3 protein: CASSLASQGEGGYTF
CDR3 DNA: TGCGCCAGCAGCTTGGCCTCACAGGGAGAGGGTGGCTACACCTTC

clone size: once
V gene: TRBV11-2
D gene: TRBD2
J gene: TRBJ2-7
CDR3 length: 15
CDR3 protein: CASSLVSGGTYEQYF
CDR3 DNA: TGTGCCAGCAGCTTAGTTAGCGGGGGAACCTACGAGCAGTACTTC

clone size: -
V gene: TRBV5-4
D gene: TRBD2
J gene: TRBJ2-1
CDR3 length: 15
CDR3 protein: CATGRGGQSQDEQFF
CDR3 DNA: TGTGCAACCGGGCGCGGGGGTCAAAGTCAGGATGAGCAGTTCTTC

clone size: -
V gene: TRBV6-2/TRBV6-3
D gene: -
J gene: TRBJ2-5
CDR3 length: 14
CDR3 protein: CASSLTVHQETQYF
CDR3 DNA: TGTGCCAGCAGTTTAACAGTACACCAAGAGACCCAGTACTTC

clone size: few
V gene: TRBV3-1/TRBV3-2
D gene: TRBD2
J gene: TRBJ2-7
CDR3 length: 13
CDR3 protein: CASSQVTSGEQYF
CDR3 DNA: TGTGCCAGCAGCCAAGTCACTAGCGGCGAGCAGTACTTC

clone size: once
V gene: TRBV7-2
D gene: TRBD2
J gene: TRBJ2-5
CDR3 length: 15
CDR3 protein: CASSPTSGAQETQYF
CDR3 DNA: TGTGCCAGCAGCCCGACTAGCGGGGCCCAAGAGACCCAGTACTTC

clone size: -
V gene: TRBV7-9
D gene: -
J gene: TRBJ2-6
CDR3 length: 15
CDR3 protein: CASSLRVSGANVLTF
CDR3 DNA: TGTGCCAGCAGCCTCAGGGTTTCTGGGGCCAACGTCCTGACTTTC

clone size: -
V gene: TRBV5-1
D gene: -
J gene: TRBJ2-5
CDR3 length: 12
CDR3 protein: CASRQAQETQYF
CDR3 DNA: TGCGCCAGCCGACAGGCCCAAGAGACCCAGTACTTC

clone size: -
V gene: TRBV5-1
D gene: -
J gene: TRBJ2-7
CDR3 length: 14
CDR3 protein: CASSWGSGNYEQYF
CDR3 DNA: TGCGCCAGCAGCTGGGGTTCAGGGAACTACGAGCAGTACTTC

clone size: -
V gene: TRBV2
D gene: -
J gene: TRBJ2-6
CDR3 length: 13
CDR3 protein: CASLPFGANVLTF
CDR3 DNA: TGTGCCAGCCTCCCTTTTGGGGCCAACGTCCTGACTTTC

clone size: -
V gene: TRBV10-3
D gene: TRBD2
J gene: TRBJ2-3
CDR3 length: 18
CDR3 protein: CAISESKGLAASTDTQYF
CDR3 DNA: TGTGCCATCAGTGAATCGAAGGGACTAGCGGCTAGCACAGATACGCAGTATTTT

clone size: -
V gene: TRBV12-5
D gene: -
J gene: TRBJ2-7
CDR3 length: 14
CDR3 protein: CASGLGNSIYEQYF
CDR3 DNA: TGTGCTAGTGGTTTGGGAAACTCGATATACGAGCAGTACTTC

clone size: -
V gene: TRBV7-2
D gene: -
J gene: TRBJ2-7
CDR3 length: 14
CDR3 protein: CASSWALDSYEQYF
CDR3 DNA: TGTGCCAGCAGCTGGGCTCTTGATTCCTACGAGCAGTACTTC

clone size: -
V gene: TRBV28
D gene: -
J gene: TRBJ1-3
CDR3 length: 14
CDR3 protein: CASRKGGSGNTIYF
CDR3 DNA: TGTGCCAGCAGAAAAGGGGGCTCTGGAAACACCATATATTTT

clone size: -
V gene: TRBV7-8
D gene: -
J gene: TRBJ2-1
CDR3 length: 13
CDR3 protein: CASSSYYYNEQFF
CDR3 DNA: TGTGCCAGCAGCTCCTACTATTACAATGAGCAGTTCTTC

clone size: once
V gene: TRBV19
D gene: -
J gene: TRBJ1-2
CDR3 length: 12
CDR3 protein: CASSILGEGYTF
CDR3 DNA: TGTGCCAGTAGTATCTTAGGAGAGGGCTACACCTTC

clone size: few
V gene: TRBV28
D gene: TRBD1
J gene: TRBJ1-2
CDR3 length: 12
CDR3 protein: CASTLTGEGYTF
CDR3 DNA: TGTGCCAGCACCCTGACAGGGGAGGGCTACACCTTC

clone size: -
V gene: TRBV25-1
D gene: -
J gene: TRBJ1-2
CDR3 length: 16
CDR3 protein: CASSGFEGVGSHGYTF
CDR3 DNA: TGTGCCAGCAGTGGATTTGAGGGGGTGGGCTCTCATGGCTACACCTTC

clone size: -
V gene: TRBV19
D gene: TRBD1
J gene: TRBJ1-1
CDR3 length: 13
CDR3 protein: CASPRQGSKEAFF
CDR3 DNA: TGTGCCAGTCCACGACAGGGGAGTAAGGAAGCTTTCTTT

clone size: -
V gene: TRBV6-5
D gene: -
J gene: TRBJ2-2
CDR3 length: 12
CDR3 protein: CASRRSTGELFF
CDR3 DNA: TGTGCCAGCAGGAGATCCACCGGGGAGCTGTTTTTT

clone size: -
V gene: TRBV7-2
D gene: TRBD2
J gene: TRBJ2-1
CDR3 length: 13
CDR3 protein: CASSSRGGREQFF
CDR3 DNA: TGTGCCAGCAGCTCTCGGGGGGGGCGGGAGCAGTTCTTC

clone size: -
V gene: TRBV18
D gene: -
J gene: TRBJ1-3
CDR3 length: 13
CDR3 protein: CASSRSKRDTIYF
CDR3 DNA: TGTGCCAGCTCACGATCCAAACGGGACACCATATATTTT

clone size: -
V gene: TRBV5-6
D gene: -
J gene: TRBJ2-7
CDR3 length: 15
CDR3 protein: CASSLGGQALREQYF
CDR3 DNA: TGTGCCAGCAGCTTGGGAGGACAAGCATTACGAGAGCAGTACTTC